This record looks at one T cell receptor (beta chain) sequence and its context. The target antigen is unknown. Trimming cost V 1 base and J 3 bases; bases outside gene matches: 5. Looked up from germline, CDR1 is MGHRA and CDR2 is YSYEKL. The CDR3 covers 15 residues. This entry belongs to a study of cytomegalovirus exposure and HLA in healthy donors. Study observations and caveats: Later analysis found that TCR beta chains associated with HLA were more clonally expanded than other, equally common chains. Presence/absence analyses assumed roughly uniform sequencing depth across donors, which may not hold. A few CMV-associated chains were confirmed in vitro to be specific for CMV antigens.

PCR was performed using 60 Vbeta and 13 Jbeta primers. Clones were read by immunoSEQ multiplex PCR, and TCRdb kept only the in-frame ones, dropping some. The listing contains approximately 50,000 clones. The TCR sequence derives from a female donor in good health and CMV-seronegative. This sequence joins TRBV4-1 and TRBJ1-1; 7 bases align to TRBD1. Sequencing was done on a sample of PBMCs. The DNA for the CDR3 is TGCGCCAGCAGCCAAGTGGGCAGGGGGGACACTGAAGCTTTCTTT. Protein product: CASSQVGRGDTEAFF.